A single sample gave rise to the 17 T cell receptor beta chains below, sequenced in a study of cytomegalovirus exposure and HLA in healthy donors. 60 Vbeta and 13 Jbeta primers were used in PCR. TCRdb's copy holds only in-frame clones and misses some; the assay was immunoSEQ multiplex PCR. The top ten hold 6.2% of the sample, which has fewer than 120,000 clones, roughly 80% seen once. The source material was PBMCs. The receptors derive from a man aged 25 to 40 in good health and CMV-seropositive.

The V and J genes are TRBV4-2 and TRBJ2-7; the match to TRBD2 covers 9 bases. CDR3 length: 16 amino acids. V gave up 0 bases and J gave up 7 bases; unmatched junction bases: 10. Germline CDR1 LGHNA, CDR2 YNFKEQ. CDR3 nucleotide sequence: TGTGCCAGCAGCCAAGATCTGGCGGGGGGGCTGGTGGAGCAGTACTTC. Its translation: CASSQDLAGGLVEQYF.

The CDR3 DNA reads as TGTGCCAGCAGCCAAAACCCAGGGGCCTATGGCTACACCTTC. Protein product: CASSQNPGAYGYTF. V and J are TRBV7-9 and TRBJ1-2; a possible D gene is TRBD1 (6 bases). Looked up from germline, CDR1 is SEHNR and CDR2 is FQNEAQ (reference sequence). With 5 bases removed from V and 4 bases from J, the gap between germline ends came to 14 bases. The CDR3 runs 14 residues. The variable domain in full, completed from reference TRBV7-9 and TRBJ1-2, reads DTGVSQNPRHKITKRGQNVTFRCDPISEHNRLYWYRQTLGQGPEFLTYFQNEAQLEKSRLLSDRFSAERPKGSFSTLEIQRTEQGDSAMYLCASSQNPGAYGYTFGSGTRLTVV.

V and J are TRBV5-4 and TRBJ2-3, with a tentative D call TRBD2 (7 bases). Trimming shortened V by 4 bases and J by 0 bases, and 18 bases separated the two germline ends. The CDR3 runs to 17 residues. Germline V gene sequence: CDR1 SGHNT, CDR2 YYREEE (reference sequence). CDR3 nucleotide sequence: TGTGCCAGCAGCGTAATCGGGGGGCCTGCTAGCACAGATACGCAGTATTTT. Protein product: CASSVIGGPASTDTQYF.

In this sample, this clone turned up once. The chain recombines TRBV9 with TRBJ2-1, with D possibly being TRBD1 (6 bases). The CDR3 covers 16 residues. With 0 bases removed from V and 7 bases from J, the gap between germline ends came to 17 bases. Germline CDR1 and CDR2: SGDLS and YYNGEE. The DNA of the CDR3 is TGTGCCAGCAGCGTAGACGTGGGGCTGGGGGCAAATGAGCAGTTCTTC. This sequence encodes CASSVDVGLGANEQFF.

This chain joins TRBV20-1 and TRBJ2-3; D is unresolved. Trimming took off 5 bases at V and 3 bases at J, with 6 bases between the two ends. This CDR3 is built from 11 residues. CDR1 and CDR2 (germline): DFQATT, SNEGSKA (reference sequence). As DNA, the CDR3 is TGCAGTGCTTTCCGTACAGATACGCAGTATTTT. Translated, it gives CSAFRTDTQYF.

J is TRBJ2-3 and V is TRBV4-2, with a possible D match to TRBD2 (5 bases). This CDR3 region has 16 residues. Germline lookup yields CDR1 LGHNA and CDR2 YNFKEQ. Trimming stripped 0 bases from V and 0 bases from J, with 10 bases between. DNA for the CDR3: TGTGCCAGCAGCCAAGATGGATCGGGAAGCACAGATACGCAGTATTTT. This gives the protein CASSQDGSGSTDTQYF.

The V call is TRBV7-9, the J call TRBJ2-1; perhaps TRBD2 as D (5 bases). This CDR3 region has 13 residues. Germline assignment: CDR1 SEHNR and CDR2 FQNEAQ (reference sequence). V dropped 5 bases and J dropped 8 bases, with 13 bases sitting between them. This CDR3 reads CASSLSLADEQFF. CDR3 DNA sequence: TGTGCCAGCAGCCTCTCCCTAGCAGATGAGCAGTTCTTC.

V gene TRBV28 combines with J gene TRBJ1-5; 7 nucleotides match TRBD1. J was trimmed by 2 bases and V by 2 bases; bases with no gene match: 9. The CDR3 is 17 residues long. Germline loops: CDR1 MDHEN, CDR2 SYDVKM. The CDR3 DNA reads as TGTGCCAGCAGTTTAGTAGGGGGCACAATTGGCAATCAGCCCCAGCATTTT. Protein: CASSLVGGTIGNQPQHF.

This clone was recorded once. The chain employs TRBV5-1 and TRBJ2-7, with D tentatively TRBD2 (5 bases). The CDR3 runs 14 residues. Trimming pared 0 bases from V and 4 bases from J, leaving 11 bases between. Germline V CDR1 and CDR2: SGHRS, YFSETQ. CDR3 nucleotide sequence: TGCGCCAGCAGCTTGGGGATGAGGGTGTACGAGCAGTACTTC. This encodes CASSLGMRVYEQYF. Full variable domain (rest looked up from reference TRBV5-1 and TRBJ2-7): KAGVTQTPRYLIKTRGQQVTLSCSPISGHRSVSWYQQTPGQGLQFLFEYFSETQRNKGNFPGRFSGRQFSNSRSEMNVSTLELGDSALYLCASSLGMRVYEQYFGPGTRLTVT.

The V and J genes are TRBV5-1 and TRBJ2-7, with a tentative D call TRBD1 (6 bases). This CDR3 has 17 residues. V was pared by 3 bases and J by 0 bases, with 19 bases between. Per germline, CDR1 SGHRS and CDR2 YFSETQ. The CDR3 DNA sequence: TGCGCCAGCAGCTCCCAACCACAGGGAAGGAGCTCCTACGAGCAGTACTTC. Its protein is CASSSQPQGRSSYEQYF.

This sequence joins TRBV4-3 and TRBJ2-1, with D possibly matching TRBD1 (6 bases). V was clipped by 1 base and J by 7 bases, with 14 bases between them. This CDR3 contains 15 residues. Looked up from germline, CDR1 is LGHNA and CDR2 is YSLEER. CDR3 coding DNA: TGCGCCAGCAGCCAAGGTCCTTCCAGGGGAAATGAGCAGTTCTTC. The encoded protein is CASSQGPSRGNEQFF.

The V and J genes are TRBV19 and TRBJ1-4; D is ambiguous. The CDR3 spans 16 residues. Germline CDR1 reads LNHDA; CDR2 reads SQIVND (reference sequence). V was cut by 0 bases and J by 4 bases, with 12 bases left in between. The CDR3 bases are TGTGCCAGTAGTATAGAACGTTGCAGTAATAATGAAAAACTGTTTTTT. The encoded protein is CASSIERCSNNEKLFF.

Written as DNA, the CDR3 is TGTGCCACGTGGACAGCGAACACTGAAGCTTTCTTT. Its protein is CATWTANTEAFF. The chain has TRBV27 and TRBJ1-1, with D perhaps TRBD1 (6 bases). The V gene lost 10 bases and the J gene lost 1 base, with 10 bases spanning the gap. Germline lookup yields CDR1 MNHEY and CDR2 SMNVEV (reference sequence). The CDR3 loop spans 12 amino acids.

The chain combines TRBV7-9 with TRBJ2-1; D unclear. The CDR3 has 13 residues. Germline V gene sequence: CDR1 SEHNR, CDR2 FQNEAQ (reference sequence). The V end was cut by 1 base, the J end by 4 bases, with 5 bases between. CDR3 in DNA: TGTGCCAGCAGCTTAGGGCAGTACAATGAGCAGTTCTTC. It translates to CASSLGQYNEQFF.

The chain employs TRBV9 and TRBJ2-2; TRBD1 is a possible D gene (6 bases). Germline V gives CDR1 SGDLS, CDR2 YYNGEE. The CDR3 extends over 14 amino acids. Trimming took off 3 bases at V and 6 bases at J, with 12 bases between the two ends. CDR3 in amino acids: CASSEGHGSGELFF. CDR3 DNA sequence: TGTGCCAGCAGCGAGGGACACGGGTCCGGGGAGCTGTTTTTT. Supplemented by reference TRBV9 and TRBJ2-2, the full variable domain reads DSGVTQTPKHLITATGQRVTLRCSPRSGDLSVYWYQQSLDQGLQFLIQYYNGEERAKGNILERFSAQQFPDLHSELNLSSLELGDSALYFCASSEGHGSGELFFGEGSRLTVL.

The CDR3 loop is CASSPSGVAYEQYF. CDR3 coding DNA: TGTGCCAGCAGTCCATCAGGGGTAGCCTACGAGCAGTACTTC. The chain uses TRBV27 and TRBJ2-7, with a possible D match to TRBD1 (6 bases). V was cut by 5 bases and J by 2 bases, with 13 bases left in between. Looked up from germline, CDR1 is MNHEY and CDR2 is SMNVEV (reference sequence). The CDR3 is 14 residues long.

V gene TRBV10-3 combines with J gene TRBJ1-4; 12 nucleotides line up with TRBD1. From germline, CDR1 is ENHRY and CDR2 SYGVKD. J lost 5 bases, V lost 6 bases, and 7 bases had no gene match. This CDR3 is built from 16 residues. The CDR3 protein is CAIRPGQGAGNEKLFF. CDR3 coding DNA: TGTGCCATCAGACCGGGACAGGGGGCAGGGAATGAAAAACTGTTTTTT.